The 21 T cell receptor beta chains in this list originate from one sample, sequenced in a study of identical twins. TCRdb reprocessed the 5' RACE reads with MiXCR, giving one entry per CDR3 protein. This sample has 1.5 million to 2 million distinct CDR3 sequences; less than 40% occur once, and the top ten carry about 0.27%. Sequencing was performed on cord blood. The receptors stem from a newborn girl in good health.

The table lists this clonotype with many counts. The genes are TRBV12-5 and TRBJ2-1; 7 nucleotides match TRBD1. Looked up from germline, CDR1 is LGHNT and CDR2 is FRNRAP. V was clipped by 5 bases and J by 2 bases; unmatched bases: 6. The CDR3 sequence is 15 residues long. This chain's CDR3 is CASGITGVPYNEQFF. In DNA, the CDR3 is TGTGCTAGTGGTATAACAGGGGTCCCCTACAATGAGCAGTTCTTC.

This clonotype has a handful of counts. The J gene is TRBJ2-3, the V gene TRBV10-3; tentatively, D is TRBD2 (6 bases). The CDR3 is 15 residues long. V lost 0 bases to trimming and J lost 2 bases, with 9 bases between them. CDR1 and CDR2 (germline): ENHRY, SYGVKD. This CDR3 reads CAISESAGPTDTQYF. DNA for the CDR3: TGTGCCATCAGTGAGTCTGCGGGGCCCACAGATACGCAGTATTTT.

Only a few counts were recorded for this clonotype. The chain has TRBV12-3 or TRBV12-4 and TRBJ1-4; a weak D match, TRBD1 (6 bases). V shed 6 bases and J shed 5 bases, with 13 bases lying between them. The CDR3 loop spans 14 amino acids. The CDR3 reads CASRRLGGNEKLFF. Written as DNA, the CDR3 is TGTGCCAGCAGGCGGTTGGGGGGCAATGAAAAACTGTTTTTT.

This clonotype was found a few times. The chain is built from TRBV10-3 and TRBJ2-6; D gene uncertain. The length of the CDR3 is 18 residues. Trimming left V 4 bases short and J 0 bases short, with 16 bases between. Germline loops: CDR1 ENHRY, CDR2 SYGVKD. In DNA form, the CDR3 reads TGTGCCATCAGTGCTGGAACGGGCCTGCTCTCTGGGGCCAACGTCCTGACTTTC. The encoded protein is CAISAGTGLLSGANVLTF.

CDR3 region: CASSFGSPPYEQYF. DNA of the CDR3: TGTGCCAGCAGCTTTGGTAGCCCTCCTTACGAGCAGTACTTC. V gene TRBV7-9 combines with J gene TRBJ2-7, with D hard to call. Germline V gene sequence: CDR1 SEHNR, CDR2 FQNEAQ (reference sequence). The V gene lost 3 bases and the J gene lost 4 bases, with 13 bases spanning the gap. CDR3 length: 14 amino acids.

This clonotype was observed a few times. The gene calls are TRBV2 and TRBJ2-5; D not resolved. Trimming pared 7 bases from V and 2 bases from J, leaving 11 bases between. The germline V gene has CDR1 SNHLY and CDR2 FYNNEI. This CDR3 has 13 amino acids. CDR3 in amino acids: CASNRAEQETQYF. The DNA for the CDR3 is TGTGCCAGCAATCGGGCGGAACAAGAGACCCAGTACTTC. Full variable domain (rest looked up from reference TRBV2 and TRBJ2-5): EPEVTQTPSHQVTQMGQEVILRCVPISNHLYFYWYRQILGQKVEFLVSFYNNEISEKSEIFDDQFSVERPDGSNFTLKIRSTKLEDSAMYFCASNRAEQETQYFGPGTRLLVL.

V usage is TRBV5-1 and J usage is TRBJ2-1; 7 positions match TRBD1. J was trimmed by 4 bases and V by 2 bases; bases with no gene match: 6. Per the germline V gene, CDR1 is SGHRS and CDR2 is YFSETQ. The CDR3 runs to 15 residues. CDR3 protein: CASSLQGPVYNEQFF. The DNA of the CDR3 is TGCGCCAGCAGCTTACAGGGGCCTGTTTACAATGAGCAGTTCTTC.

The chain is built from TRBV6-1 and TRBJ2-3; 12 positions match TRBD2. V trimming: 4 bases; J trimming: 0 bases; junction bases outside the gene matches: 5. CDR3 length: 17 residues. The germline CDR1 and CDR2 sequences are MNHNS and SASEGT. CDR3 loop: CASSGTSGGPSTDTQYF. CDR3 DNA sequence: TGTGCCAGCAGTGGTACTAGCGGGGGGCCGAGCACAGATACGCAGTATTTT.

This clonotype was observed a handful of times. The V and J genes are TRBV5-1 and TRBJ2-7, with D perhaps TRBD1 (5 bases). CDR3 length: 14 residues. V lost 0 bases and J 3 bases, leaving 10 bases between the germline ends. Per germline, CDR1 SGHRS and CDR2 YFSETQ. The CDR3 DNA sequence: TGCGCCAGCAGCTTGGTTGTAGGGGACTACGAGCAGTACTTC. As protein: CASSLVVGDYEQYF.

With respect to this clonotype: A much larger clone differs by one base, so this may be a read error. J is TRBJ2-1 and V is TRBV15; no clear D. The CDR3 contains 13 residues. Germline values: CDR1 LNHNV, CDR2 YYDKDF (reference sequence). Trimming took off 1 base at V and 5 bases at J, with 6 bases between the two ends. CDR3 in amino acids: CATSRAQHNEQFF. The DNA for the CDR3 is TGTGCCACCAGCAGAGCGCAGCACAATGAGCAGTTCTTC.

This clonotype was seen only a few times. The genes are TRBV20-1 and TRBJ1-2; D uncertain. This CDR3 has 13 amino acids. CDR1 and CDR2 from the germline V gene are DFQATT and SNEGSKA (reference sequence). V lost 4 bases to trimming and J lost 1 base, with 10 bases between them. The CDR3 here is CSATHLFNYGYTF. The CDR3 DNA follows: TGCAGTGCTACCCACCTCTTTAACTATGGCTACACCTTC.

V and J are TRBV6-2 or TRBV6-3 and TRBJ1-2; D uncertain. Trimming shortened V by 6 bases and J by 4 bases, and 12 bases separated the two germline ends. This CDR3 contains 13 residues. Germline V gives CDR1 MNHEY, CDR2 SVGEGT. This CDR3 is CASRIDTAYGYTF. For the CDR3, the DNA is TGTGCCAGCAGGATCGACACTGCCTATGGCTACACCTTC.

The chain employs TRBV12-3 or TRBV12-4 and TRBJ1-6; possible D gene TRBD1, 6 bases. The CDR3 length is 16 residues. V gave up 3 bases and J gave up 8 bases, with 17 bases separating them. The CDR3 bases are TGTGCCAGCAGTTTTGACAAGATGCGGGGGCATTCACCCCTCCACTTT. Translation: CASSFDKMRGHSPLHF.

The chain couples TRBV4-1 to TRBJ2-5; 7 bases align to TRBD2. Trimming at V came to 1 base and at J to 11 bases, leaving 13 bases not matched to a gene. The length of the CDR3 is 15 residues. Per the germline V gene, CDR1 is MGHRA and CDR2 is YSYEKL. CDR3 protein: CASSQASGQYNEQYF. CDR3 coding DNA: TGCGCCAGCAGCCAAGCTAGCGGTCAATACAATGAGCAGTACTTC.

This sequence joins TRBV5-1 and TRBJ2-5; no firm D call. Germline CDR1 SGHRS, CDR2 YFSETQ. The V end was cut by 6 bases, the J end by 9 bases, with 12 bases between. The CDR3 length is 11 residues. The CDR3 DNA reads TGCGCCAGCATCTCTGGACGGGCCCAGTACTTC. It is translated as CASISGRAQYF.

The gene calls are TRBV29-1 and TRBJ2-3, with 7 positions matching TRBD2. The CDR3 contains 14 residues. CDR1 SQVTM and CDR2 ANQGSEA come from the germline V gene. The junction had 6 bases not matched to a gene; V was cut back by 4 bases and J by 2 bases. In DNA form, the CDR3 reads TGCAGCGTTGCGACAGCGGGACCCACAGATACGCAGTATTTT. Translating it yields CSVATAGPTDTQYF.

The chain combines TRBV7-2 with TRBJ2-3, with 9 bases identical to TRBD2. The CDR3 runs to 16 residues. V was pared by 1 base and J by 5 bases, with 7 bases of the junction left unmatched. Germline V gene data show CDR1 as SGHTA and CDR2 as FQGNSA. The CDR3 DNA sequence: TGTGCCAGCAGCTTAGTCTTAGCGGGGGTTATAGATACGCAGTATTTT. Translating gives CASSLVLAGVIDTQYF.

This chain connects TRBV7-2 to TRBJ2-5; 9 nucleotides line up with TRBD2. CDR1 and CDR2 (germline): SGHTA, FQGNSA. J was trimmed by 9 bases and V by 1 base; bases with no gene match: 9. The CDR3 sequence is 15 residues long. The CDR3 loop reads CASSLGLAGLLPQYF. The DNA of the CDR3 is TGTGCCAGCAGCTTAGGGCTAGCGGGACTATTACCCCAGTACTTC.

The V and J genes are TRBV9 and TRBJ2-1; D perhaps matches TRBD1 (6 bases). The CDR3 length is 16 residues. The germline CDR1 and CDR2 sequences are SGDLS and YYNGEE. The germline V and J ends were trimmed by 0 bases and 1 base, with 11 bases remaining between them. The CDR3 sequence: CASSVGVGQSYNEQFF. In DNA, the CDR3 is TGTGCCAGCAGCGTAGGGGTGGGACAATCCTACAATGAGCAGTTCTTC.

The chain employs TRBV20-1 and TRBJ2-1; 8 bases agree with TRBD2. Germline trimming cut 0 bases from V and 3 bases from J; bases unmatched to any gene: 7. This CDR3 is built from 16 residues. Germline values: CDR1 DFQATT, CDR2 SNEGSKA (reference sequence). The CDR3 coding sequence is TGCAGTGCTAGAGATTCGGGACTAGGAGACTACAATGAGCAGTTCTTC. Translation gives CSARDSGLGDYNEQFF.

The chain combines TRBV4-2 with TRBJ2-2; 12 bases fit TRBD2. In germline, CDR1 is LGHNA, CDR2 YNFKEQ. The J segment lost 4 bases and the V segment lost 0 bases, leaving 12 bases of the junction unmatched. CDR3 length: 20 residues. In nucleotides, the CDR3 is TGTGCCAGCAGCCAAGATCCCCCCACCGGGACTAGCGGGTTCACCGGGGAGCTGTTTTTT. Its protein product is CASSQDPPTGTSGFTGELFF.